This entry features one TCR beta chain sequence. This sample is part of a study of blood T cell repertoires in COVID-19. Study-wide context: Some COVID-19 samples were acute and others convalescent; all came from the United States, Italy and Spain.

Germline lookup yields CDR1 LNHDA and CDR2 SQIVND (reference sequence). Trimming pared 5 bases from V and 3 bases from J, leaving 14 bases between. This CDR3 is 15 amino acids long. Under the authors' procedure: It was from reference gene primer amplification that nucleated cell counts were estimated. Some clones are missing from TCRdb's copy, which holds only in-frame ones; the method was immunoSEQ multiplex PCR. The V and J calls and clone size are taken from that table; D and trimming were inferred from the DNA. The repertoire holds hundreds of thousands of clones, with about nine tenths as singletons.

Input material: peripheral blood. The receptor was derived from an older woman who had recovered from COVID-19. The V and J genes are TRBV19 and TRBJ2-1; D is perhaps TRBD2 (6 bases). The CDR3 here is CASSSRLVYYNEQFF. The CDR3 bases are TGTGCCAGTAGTTCAAGACTAGTTTACTACAATGAGCAGTTCTTC.